This is a list of T cell receptor beta chains from one sample in a study of control samples from healthy donors and cancer patients. TCRdb keeps only in-frame clones here, not all; method: immunoSEQ multiplex PCR. The repertoire has approximately 74,000 clones, 85% to 95% of them found once; the top ten carry under 3.5%. Specimen: blood. The receptors stem from a woman between 25 and 40 years old in good health. Both conserved end residues are part of each CDR3. Each record gives: V gene, J gene, D gene, CDR3 protein, CDR3 DNA. The D gene is left open where the match is weak.

v_call: TRBV20-1; j_call: TRBJ1-1; d_call: -; cdr3_aa: CSARVTAEAFF; cdr3_nt: TGCAGTGCTAGGGTAACTGCTGAAGCTTTCTTT
v_call: TRBV5-1; j_call: TRBJ2-6; d_call: TRBD1; cdr3_aa: CASSRTGGWGANVLTF; cdr3_nt: TGCGCCAGCAGCAGGACAGGGGGCTGGGGGGCCAACGTCCTGACTTTC
v_call: TRBV6-5; j_call: TRBJ2-2; d_call: -; cdr3_aa: CASSGANTGELFF; cdr3_nt: TGTGCCAGCAGCGGGGCGAACACCGGGGAGCTGTTTTTT
v_call: TRBV28; j_call: TRBJ1-1; d_call: -; cdr3_aa: CASSLPLEGTEAFF; cdr3_nt: TGTGCCAGCAGTCTTCCGTTAGAGGGCACTGAAGCTTTCTTT
v_call: TRBV7-2; j_call: TRBJ2-1; d_call: -; cdr3_aa: CASPSRRGAHYNEQFF; cdr3_nt: TGTGCCAGCCCGAGCCGTAGGGGGGCCCACTACAATGAGCAGTTCTTC
v_call: TRBV2; j_call: TRBJ1-5; d_call: -; cdr3_aa: CAQQLGAGQPQHF; cdr3_nt: TGTGCTCAGCAATTAGGGGCGGGTCAGCCCCAGCATTTT
v_call: TRBV18; j_call: TRBJ2-5; d_call: -; cdr3_aa: CASSPSVSRRGETQYF; cdr3_nt: TGTGCCAGCTCACCGTCTGTCTCCCGGAGGGGAGAGACCCAGTACTTC
v_call: TRBV2; j_call: TRBJ1-1; d_call: -; cdr3_aa: CASSGQLNTEAFF; cdr3_nt: TGTGCCAGCAGCGGACAGTTGAACACTGAAGCTTTCTTT
v_call: TRBV3-1/TRBV3-2; j_call: TRBJ2-1; d_call: -; cdr3_aa: CASSAWVSNSVYEQFF; cdr3_nt: TGTGCCAGCAGCGCCTGGGTTAGCAATTCCGTGTATGAGCAGTTCTTC
v_call: TRBV5-4; j_call: TRBJ1-6; d_call: -; cdr3_aa: CASSLEGGASPLHF; cdr3_nt: TGTGCCAGCAGCTTGGAAGGGGGGGCCTCACCCCTCCACTTT
v_call: TRBV5-1; j_call: TRBJ1-1; d_call: -; cdr3_aa: CASSRKDSVGTEAFF; cdr3_nt: TGCGCCAGCAGCAGAAAGGACAGCGTCGGCACTGAAGCTTTCTTT
v_call: TRBV7-3; j_call: TRBJ2-5; d_call: -; cdr3_aa: CASSLTGLETQYF; cdr3_nt: TGTGCCAGCAGCCTAACAGGGTTAGAGACCCAGTACTTC
v_call: TRBV2; j_call: TRBJ2-7; d_call: TRBD2; cdr3_aa: CASLAGVSEQYF; cdr3_nt: TGTGCCAGCTTAGCGGGGGTCTCCGAGCAGTACTTC
v_call: TRBV29-1; j_call: TRBJ2-1; d_call: TRBD1; cdr3_aa: CSVDADRVKFF; cdr3_nt: TGCAGCGTTGATGCGGACAGGGTGAAGTTCTTC
v_call: TRBV3-1/TRBV3-2; j_call: TRBJ1-6; d_call: -; cdr3_aa: CASSHQGGSSYNSPLHF; cdr3_nt: TGTGCCAGCAGCCACCAAGGGGGTAGCTCCTATAATTCACCCCTCCACTTT
v_call: TRBV20-1; j_call: TRBJ1-1; d_call: TRBD1; cdr3_aa: CSASKGTGVTEAFF; cdr3_nt: TGCAGTGCTAGTAAAGGTACAGGGGTCACTGAAGCTTTCTTT
v_call: TRBV19; j_call: TRBJ1-5; d_call: -; cdr3_aa: CASSIRPNPNQPQHF; cdr3_nt: TGTGCCAGTAGTATACGACCGAACCCCAATCAGCCCCAGCATTTT
v_call: TRBV10-3; j_call: TRBJ2-3; d_call: -; cdr3_aa: CAISAGTSTDTQYF; cdr3_nt: TGTGCCATCAGTGCAGGGACTAGCACAGATACGCAGTATTTT
v_call: TRBV15; j_call: TRBJ2-5; d_call: -; cdr3_aa: CATSQKGSFYGETQYF; cdr3_nt: TGTGCCACCAGCCAAAAGGGGAGCTTTTACGGGGAGACCCAGTACTTC
v_call: TRBV3-1/TRBV3-2; j_call: TRBJ2-1; d_call: -; cdr3_aa: CASSQDPGGFNEQFF; cdr3_nt: TGTGCCAGCAGCCAAGATCCCGGGGGATTCAATGAGCAGTTCTTC
v_call: TRBV27; j_call: TRBJ1-5; d_call: -; cdr3_aa: CASSPGGGYQPQHF; cdr3_nt: TGTGCCAGCAGCCCCGGGGGGGGCTATCAGCCCCAGCATTTT
v_call: TRBV6-5; j_call: TRBJ1-5; d_call: -; cdr3_aa: CASSSRWNQPQHF; cdr3_nt: TGTGCCAGCAGCTCGCGGTGGAATCAGCCCCAGCATTTT
v_call: TRBV5-1; j_call: TRBJ1-2; d_call: TRBD1; cdr3_aa: CASSETGDGYTF; cdr3_nt: TGCGCCAGCAGCGAGACAGGGGACGGCTACACCTTC
v_call: TRBV27; j_call: TRBJ1-6; d_call: -; cdr3_aa: CASSFPGSPLHF; cdr3_nt: TGTGCCAGCAGTTTTCCTGGATCACCCCTCCACTTT
v_call: TRBV4-2; j_call: TRBJ1-5; d_call: -; cdr3_aa: CASSQEPDQPQHF; cdr3_nt: TGTGCCAGCAGCCAAGAGCCGGATCAGCCCCAGCATTTT
v_call: TRBV5-1; j_call: TRBJ1-4; d_call: TRBD1; cdr3_aa: CASSLAVDRGNEKLFF; cdr3_nt: TGCGCCAGCAGCTTGGCCGTGGACAGGGGGAATGAAAAACTGTTTTTT
v_call: TRBV9; j_call: TRBJ1-2; d_call: TRBD1; cdr3_aa: CASRWDSPGISGYTF; cdr3_nt: TGTGCCAGCAGATGGGACAGTCCGGGCATATCTGGCTACACCTTC
v_call: TRBV2; j_call: TRBJ1-4; d_call: -; cdr3_aa: CASSATTNEKLFF; cdr3_nt: TGTGCCAGCAGTGCAACAACTAATGAAAAACTGTTTTTT
v_call: TRBV29-1; j_call: TRBJ1-4; d_call: TRBD1; cdr3_aa: CSVYGQGGKKLFF; cdr3_nt: TGCAGCGTTTACGGACAGGGAGGGAAAAAACTGTTTTTT
v_call: TRBV7-2; j_call: TRBJ1-5; d_call: -; cdr3_aa: CASSLGVTQPQHF; cdr3_nt: TGTGCCAGCAGCTTAGGGGTAACACAGCCCCAGCATTTT
v_call: TRBV27; j_call: TRBJ1-4; d_call: -; cdr3_aa: CASSLSWGRFDEKLFF; cdr3_nt: TGTGCCAGCAGTTTATCGTGGGGGAGGTTTGACGAAAAACTGTTTTTT
v_call: TRBV18; j_call: TRBJ1-1; d_call: -; cdr3_aa: CASSPKRMNTEAFF; cdr3_nt: TGTGCCAGCTCGCCAAAGCGCATGAACACTGAAGCTTTCTTT